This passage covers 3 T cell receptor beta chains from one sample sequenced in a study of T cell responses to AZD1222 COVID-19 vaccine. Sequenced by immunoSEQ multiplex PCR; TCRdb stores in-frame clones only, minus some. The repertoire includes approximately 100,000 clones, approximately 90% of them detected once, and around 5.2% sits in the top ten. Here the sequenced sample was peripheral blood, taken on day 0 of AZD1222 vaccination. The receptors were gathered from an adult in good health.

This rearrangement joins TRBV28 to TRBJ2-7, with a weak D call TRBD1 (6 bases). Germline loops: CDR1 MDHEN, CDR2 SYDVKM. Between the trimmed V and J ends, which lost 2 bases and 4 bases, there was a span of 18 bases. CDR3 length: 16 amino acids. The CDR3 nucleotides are TGTGCCAGCAGTTTACGGGACACTTCCTCTCTTTACGAGCAGTACTTC. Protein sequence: CASSLRDTSSLYEQYF.

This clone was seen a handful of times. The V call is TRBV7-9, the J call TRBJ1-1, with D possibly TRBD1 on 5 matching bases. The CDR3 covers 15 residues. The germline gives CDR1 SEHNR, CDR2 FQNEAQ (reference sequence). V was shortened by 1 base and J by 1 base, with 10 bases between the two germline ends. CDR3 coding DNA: TGTGCCAGCAGCTTAGGGGGCCTTGGGAACACTGAAGCTTTCTTT. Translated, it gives CASSLGGLGNTEAFF.

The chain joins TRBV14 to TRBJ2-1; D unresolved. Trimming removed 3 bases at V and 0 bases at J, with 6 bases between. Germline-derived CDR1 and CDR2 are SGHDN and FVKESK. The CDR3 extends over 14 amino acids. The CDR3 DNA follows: TGTGCCAGCAGCCAGCTAGTCTCCTACAATGAGCAGTTCTTC. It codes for CASSQLVSYNEQFF.